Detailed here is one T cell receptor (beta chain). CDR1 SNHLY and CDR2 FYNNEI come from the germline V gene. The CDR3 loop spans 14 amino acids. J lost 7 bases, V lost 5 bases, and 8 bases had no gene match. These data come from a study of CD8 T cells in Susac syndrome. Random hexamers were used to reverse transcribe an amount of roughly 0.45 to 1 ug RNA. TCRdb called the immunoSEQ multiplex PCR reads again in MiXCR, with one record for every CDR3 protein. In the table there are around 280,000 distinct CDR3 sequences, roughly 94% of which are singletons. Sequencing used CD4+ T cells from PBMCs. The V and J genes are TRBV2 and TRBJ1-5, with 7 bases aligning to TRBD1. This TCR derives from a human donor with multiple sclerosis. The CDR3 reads CASSTQTGAQPQHF. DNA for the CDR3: TGTGCCAGCAGTACCCAAACAGGGGCCCAGCCCCAGCATTTT. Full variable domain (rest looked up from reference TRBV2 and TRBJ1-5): EPEVTQTPSHQVTQMGQEVILRCVPISNHLYFYWYRQILGQKVEFLVSFYNNEISEKSEIFDDQFSVERPDGSNFTLKIRSTKLEDSAMYFCASSTQTGAQPQHFGDGTRLSIL.